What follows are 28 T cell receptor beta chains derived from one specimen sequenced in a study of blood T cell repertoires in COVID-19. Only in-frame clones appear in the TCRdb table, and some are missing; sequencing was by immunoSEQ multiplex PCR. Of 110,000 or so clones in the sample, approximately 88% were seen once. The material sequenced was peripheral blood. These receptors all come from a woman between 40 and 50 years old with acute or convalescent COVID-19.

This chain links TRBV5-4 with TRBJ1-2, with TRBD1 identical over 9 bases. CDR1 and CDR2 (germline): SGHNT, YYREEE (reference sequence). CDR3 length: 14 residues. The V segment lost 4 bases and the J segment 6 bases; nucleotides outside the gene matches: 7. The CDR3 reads CASSLGTGKDGYTF. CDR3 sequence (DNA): TGTGCCAGCAGCCTGGGGACAGGGAAGGATGGCTACACCTTC.

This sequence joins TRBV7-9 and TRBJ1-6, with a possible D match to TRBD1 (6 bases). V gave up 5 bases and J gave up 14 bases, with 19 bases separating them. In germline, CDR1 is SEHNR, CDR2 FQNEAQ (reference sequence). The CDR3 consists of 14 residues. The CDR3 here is CASSLSGTSTTLHF. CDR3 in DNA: TGTGCCAGCAGCCTCTCAGGGACAAGTACCACCCTCCACTTT.

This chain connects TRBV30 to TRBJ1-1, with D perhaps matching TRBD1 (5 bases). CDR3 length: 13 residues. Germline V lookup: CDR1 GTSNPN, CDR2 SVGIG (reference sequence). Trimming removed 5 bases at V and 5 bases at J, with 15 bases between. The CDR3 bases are TGTGCCTGGGGGGCCCATCTAGGAACTGAAGCTTTCTTT. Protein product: CAWGAHLGTEAFF.

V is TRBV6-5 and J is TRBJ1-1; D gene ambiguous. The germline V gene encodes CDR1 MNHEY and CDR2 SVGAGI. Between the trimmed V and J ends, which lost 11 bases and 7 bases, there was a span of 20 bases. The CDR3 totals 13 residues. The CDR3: CAAERARIVEAFF. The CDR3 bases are TGTGCCGCCGAGAGGGCCCGGATCGTTGAAGCTTTCTTT.

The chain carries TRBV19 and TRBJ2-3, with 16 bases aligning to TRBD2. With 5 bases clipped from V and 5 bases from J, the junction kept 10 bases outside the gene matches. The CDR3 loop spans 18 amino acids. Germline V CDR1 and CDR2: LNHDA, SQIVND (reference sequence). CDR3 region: CASSYSGTSGGAKDTQYF. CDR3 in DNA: TGTGCCAGTAGTTACTCCGGGACTAGCGGGGGGGCTAAAGATACGCAGTATTTT.

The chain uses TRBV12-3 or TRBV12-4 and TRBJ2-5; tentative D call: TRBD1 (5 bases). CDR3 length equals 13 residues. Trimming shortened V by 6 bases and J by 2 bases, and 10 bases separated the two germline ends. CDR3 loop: CASSFRAQETQYF. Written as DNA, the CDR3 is TGTGCCAGCAGCTTCAGGGCACAAGAGACCCAGTACTTC.

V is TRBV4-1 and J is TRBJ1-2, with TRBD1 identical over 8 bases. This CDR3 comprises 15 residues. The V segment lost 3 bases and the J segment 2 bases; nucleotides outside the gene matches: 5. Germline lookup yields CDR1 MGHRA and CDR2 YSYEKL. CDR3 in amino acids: CASSHGQGWNYGYTF. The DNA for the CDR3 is TGCGCCAGCAGCCACGGACAGGGTTGGAACTATGGCTACACCTTC.

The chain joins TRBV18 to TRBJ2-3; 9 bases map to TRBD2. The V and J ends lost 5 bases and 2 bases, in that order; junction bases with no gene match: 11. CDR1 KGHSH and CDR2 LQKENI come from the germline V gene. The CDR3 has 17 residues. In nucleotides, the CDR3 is TGTGCCAGCTCATCCTCCCGAGCGGGGGGCAACACAGATACGCAGTATTTT. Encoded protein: CASSSSRAGGNTDTQYF.

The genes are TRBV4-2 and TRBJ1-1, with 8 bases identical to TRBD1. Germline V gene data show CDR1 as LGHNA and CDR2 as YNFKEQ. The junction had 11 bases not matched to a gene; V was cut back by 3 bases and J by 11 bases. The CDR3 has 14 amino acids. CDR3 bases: TGTGCCAGCAGCCATGCCGGCAGGGGGCGAGACGCTTTCTTT. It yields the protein CASSHAGRGRDAFF.

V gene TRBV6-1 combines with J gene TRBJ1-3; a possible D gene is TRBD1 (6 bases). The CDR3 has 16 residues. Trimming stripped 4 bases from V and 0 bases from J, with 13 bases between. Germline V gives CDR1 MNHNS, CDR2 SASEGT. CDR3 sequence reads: CASSALNRVSGNTIYF. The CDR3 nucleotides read TGTGCCAGCAGTGCATTGAACAGGGTCTCTGGAAACACCATATATTTT.

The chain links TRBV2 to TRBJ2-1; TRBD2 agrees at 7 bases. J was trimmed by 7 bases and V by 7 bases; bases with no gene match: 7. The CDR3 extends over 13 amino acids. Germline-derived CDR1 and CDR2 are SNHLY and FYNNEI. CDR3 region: CASTNREGNEQFF. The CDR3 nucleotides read TGTGCCAGCACAAATAGGGAGGGGAATGAGCAGTTCTTC. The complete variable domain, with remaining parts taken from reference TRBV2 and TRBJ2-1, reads EPEVTQTPSHQVTQMGQEVILRCVPISNHLYFYWYRQILGQKVEFLVSFYNNEISEKSEIFDDQFSVERPDGSNFTLKIRSTKLEDSAMYFCASTNREGNEQFFGPGTRLTVL.

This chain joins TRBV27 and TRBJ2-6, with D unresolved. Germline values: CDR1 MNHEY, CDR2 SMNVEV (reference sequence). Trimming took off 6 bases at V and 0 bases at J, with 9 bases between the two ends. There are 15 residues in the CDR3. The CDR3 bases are TGTGCCAGCAGACATATCAGCTCTGGGGCCAACGTCCTGACTTTC. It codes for CASRHISSGANVLTF.

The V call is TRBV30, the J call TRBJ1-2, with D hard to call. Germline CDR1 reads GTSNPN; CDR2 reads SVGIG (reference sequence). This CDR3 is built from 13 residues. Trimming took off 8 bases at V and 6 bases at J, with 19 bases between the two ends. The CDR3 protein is CAAKTRGTNGYTF. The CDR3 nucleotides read TGTGCCGCCAAGACCCGGGGAACCAATGGCTACACCTTC.

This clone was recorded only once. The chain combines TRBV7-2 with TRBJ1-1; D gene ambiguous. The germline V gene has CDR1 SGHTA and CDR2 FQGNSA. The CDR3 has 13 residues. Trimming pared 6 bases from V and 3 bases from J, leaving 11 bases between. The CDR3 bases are TGTGCCAGCAGAAATAGCGGGTACACTGAAGCTTTCTTT. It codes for CASRNSGYTEAFF. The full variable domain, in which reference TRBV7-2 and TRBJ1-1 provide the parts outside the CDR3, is GAGVSQSPSNKVTEKGKDVELRCDPISGHTALYWYRQSLGQGLEFLIYFQGNSAPDKSGLPSDRFSAERTGGSVSTLTIQRTQQEDSAVYLCASRNSGYTEAFFGQGTRLTVV.

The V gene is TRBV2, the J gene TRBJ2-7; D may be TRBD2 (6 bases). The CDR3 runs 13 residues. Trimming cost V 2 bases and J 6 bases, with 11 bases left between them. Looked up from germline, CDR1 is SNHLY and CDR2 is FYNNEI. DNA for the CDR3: TGTGCCAGCAGTGAACCGGCTAGCGTCGAGCAGTACTTC. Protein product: CASSEPASVEQYF. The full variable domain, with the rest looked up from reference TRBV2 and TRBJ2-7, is EPEVTQTPSHQVTQMGQEVILRCVPISNHLYFYWYRQILGQKVEFLVSFYNNEISEKSEIFDDQFSVERPDGSNFTLKIRSTKLEDSAMYFCASSEPASVEQYFGPGTRLTVT.

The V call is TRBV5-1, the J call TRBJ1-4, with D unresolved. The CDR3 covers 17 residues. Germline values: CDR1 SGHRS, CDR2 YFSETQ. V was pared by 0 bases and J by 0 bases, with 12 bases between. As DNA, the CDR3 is TGCGCCAGCAGCTTGGTGACGAGGAGTGCAACTAATGAAAAACTGTTTTTT. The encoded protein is CASSLVTRSATNEKLFF.

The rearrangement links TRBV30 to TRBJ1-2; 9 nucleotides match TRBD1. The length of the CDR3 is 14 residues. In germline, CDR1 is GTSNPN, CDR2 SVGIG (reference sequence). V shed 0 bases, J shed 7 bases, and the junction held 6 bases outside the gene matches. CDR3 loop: CAWSVGQGYGGYTF. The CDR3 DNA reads TGTGCCTGGAGTGTAGGACAGGGGTACGGTGGCTACACCTTC. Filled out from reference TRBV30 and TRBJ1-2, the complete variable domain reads SQTIHQWPATLVQPVGSPLSLECTVEGTSNPNLYWYRQAAGRGLQLLFYSVGIGQISSEVPQNLSASRPQDRQFILSSKKLLLSDSGFYLCAWSVGQGYGGYTFGSGTRLTVV.

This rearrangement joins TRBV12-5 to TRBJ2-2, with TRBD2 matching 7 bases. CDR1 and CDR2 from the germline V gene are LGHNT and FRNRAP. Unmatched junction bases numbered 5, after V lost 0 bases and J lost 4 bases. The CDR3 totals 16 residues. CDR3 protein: CASGLVGGEGTGELFF. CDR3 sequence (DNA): TGTGCTAGTGGTTTGGTTGGCGGGGAGGGCACCGGGGAGCTGTTTTTT.

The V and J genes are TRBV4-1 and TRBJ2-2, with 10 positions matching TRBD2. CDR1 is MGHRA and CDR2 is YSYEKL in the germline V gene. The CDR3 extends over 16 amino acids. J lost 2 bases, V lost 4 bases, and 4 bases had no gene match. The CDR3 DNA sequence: TGCGCCAGCAGCCCCCGACTAGCGGGTAACACCGGGGAGCTGTTTTTT. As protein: CASSPRLAGNTGELFF.

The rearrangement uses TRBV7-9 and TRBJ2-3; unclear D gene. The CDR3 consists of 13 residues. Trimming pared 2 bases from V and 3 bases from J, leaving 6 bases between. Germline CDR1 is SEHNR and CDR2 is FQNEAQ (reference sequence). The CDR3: CASSLQATDTQYF. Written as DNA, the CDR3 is TGTGCCAGCAGCTTACAAGCGACAGATACGCAGTATTTT. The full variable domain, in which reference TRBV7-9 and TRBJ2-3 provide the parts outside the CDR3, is DTGVSQNPRHKITKRGQNVTFRCDPISEHNRLYWYRQTLGQGPEFLTYFQNEAQLEKSRLLSDRFSAERPKGSFSTLEIQRTEQGDSAMYLCASSLQATDTQYFGPGTRLTVL.

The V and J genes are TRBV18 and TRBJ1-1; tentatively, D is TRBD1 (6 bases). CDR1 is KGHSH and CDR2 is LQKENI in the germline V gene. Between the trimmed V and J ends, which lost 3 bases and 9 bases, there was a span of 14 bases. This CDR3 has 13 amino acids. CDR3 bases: TGTGCCAGCTCACCGGGAGGGGGGTCTAAAGCTTTCTTT. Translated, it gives CASSPGGGSKAFF.

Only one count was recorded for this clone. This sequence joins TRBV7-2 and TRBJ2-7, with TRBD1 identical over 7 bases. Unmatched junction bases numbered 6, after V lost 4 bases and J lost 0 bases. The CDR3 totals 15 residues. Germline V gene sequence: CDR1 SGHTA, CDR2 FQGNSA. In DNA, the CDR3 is TGTGCCAGCAGCTCGGGACAGTTGAGCTCCTACGAGCAGTACTTC. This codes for CASSSGQLSSYEQYF.

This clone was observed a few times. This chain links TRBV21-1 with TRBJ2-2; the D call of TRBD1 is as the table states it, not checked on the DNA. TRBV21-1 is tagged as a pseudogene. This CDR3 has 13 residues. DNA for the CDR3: TGTGCCAGCAGATTCAGGGAACCCGGGGAGCTGTTTTTT. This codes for CASRFREPGELFF.

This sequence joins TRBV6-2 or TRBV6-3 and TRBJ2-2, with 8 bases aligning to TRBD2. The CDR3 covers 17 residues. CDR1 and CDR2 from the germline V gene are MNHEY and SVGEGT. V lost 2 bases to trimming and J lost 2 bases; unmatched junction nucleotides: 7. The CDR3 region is CASSYNRGGGNTGELFF. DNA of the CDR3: TGTGCCAGCAGTTACAATCGGGGGGGCGGTAACACCGGGGAGCTGTTTTTT.

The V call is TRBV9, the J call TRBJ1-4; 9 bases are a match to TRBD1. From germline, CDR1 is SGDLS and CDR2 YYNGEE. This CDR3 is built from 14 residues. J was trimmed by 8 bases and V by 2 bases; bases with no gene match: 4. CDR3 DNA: TGTGCCAGCAGCGTCGGGACAGGGCGAGAAAAACTGTTTTTT. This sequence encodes CASSVGTGREKLFF.

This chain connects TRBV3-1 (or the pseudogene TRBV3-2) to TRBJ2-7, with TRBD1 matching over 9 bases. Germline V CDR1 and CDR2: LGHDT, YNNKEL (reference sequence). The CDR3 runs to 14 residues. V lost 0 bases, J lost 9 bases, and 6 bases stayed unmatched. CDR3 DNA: TGTGCCAGCAGCCAAGAGGGGGGACAGGGAAGGCAGTACTTC. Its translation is CASSQEGGQGRQYF.

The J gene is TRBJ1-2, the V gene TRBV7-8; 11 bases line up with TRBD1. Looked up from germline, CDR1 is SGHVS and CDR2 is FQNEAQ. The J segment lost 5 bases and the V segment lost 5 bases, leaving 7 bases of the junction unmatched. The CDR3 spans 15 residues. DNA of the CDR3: TGTGCCAGCAGCCGCCGGACAGGGGGCGAGTATGGCTACACCTTC. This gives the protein CASSRRTGGEYGYTF.

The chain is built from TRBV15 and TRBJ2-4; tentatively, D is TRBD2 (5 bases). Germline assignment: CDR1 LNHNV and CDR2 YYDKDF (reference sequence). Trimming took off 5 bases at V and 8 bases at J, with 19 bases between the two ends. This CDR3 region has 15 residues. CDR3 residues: CATSPSRGQRDIQYF. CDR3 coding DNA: TGTGCCACCAGCCCCTCTAGAGGGCAGAGAGACATTCAGTACTTC.